These 26 T cell receptor beta chains share one sample of origin, sequenced in a study of blood T cell repertoires in COVID-19. The repertoire was sequenced with immunoSEQ multiplex PCR; TCRdb's copy has only in-frame clones and lacks some. The repertoire includes around 310,000 clones, about 90% of them detected once, and more than 9% sits in the top ten. The material sequenced was PBMCs or T cells enriched from blood (not recorded which). These receptors were obtained from a woman in her twenties or thirties who had recovered from COVID-19.

The V call is TRBV10-3, the J call TRBJ1-5; possible D gene TRBD1, 6 bases. The CDR3 sequence is 14 residues long. Looked up from germline, CDR1 is ENHRY and CDR2 is SYGVKD. Trimming shortened V by 6 bases and J by 4 bases, and 13 bases separated the two germline ends. The chain's CDR3 is CAIRADSGNQPQHF. CDR3 nucleotides: TGTGCCATCAGGGCGGACAGCGGAAATCAGCCCCAGCATTTT.

The chain employs TRBV10-3 and TRBJ2-2; D possibly corresponds to TRBD2 (6 bases). V shed 8 bases and J shed 0 bases, with 13 bases lying between them. The germline V gene encodes CDR1 ENHRY and CDR2 SYGVKD. This CDR3 is built from 15 residues. The CDR3 loop is CAILPGLTNTGELFF. CDR3 DNA: TGTGCCATCCTTCCGGGACTGACGAACACCGGGGAGCTGTTTTTT.

The chain employs TRBV27 and TRBJ2-1; D might be TRBD1 (7 bases). Between the trimmed V and J ends, which lost 4 bases and 7 bases, there was a span of 29 bases. Germline V lookup: CDR1 MNHEY, CDR2 SMNVEV (reference sequence). The CDR3 loop spans 19 amino acids. CDR3 sequence (DNA): TGTGCCAGCAGTTCACAACCTCCCGACAGGGTAGGAGGGTTGAATGAGCAGTTCTTC. It codes for CASSSQPPDRVGGLNEQFF.

On this clone: This sample also contains other DNA sequences that code for the same CDR3. The gene calls are TRBV28 and TRBJ1-2; 7 bases align to TRBD1. The V and J ends lost 4 bases and 9 bases, in that order; junction bases with no gene match: 5. The germline V gene has CDR1 MDHEN and CDR2 SYDVKM. CDR3 length equals 12 residues. CDR3 coding DNA: TGTGCCAGCAGTTCCCGGACAGGTAGCTACACCTTC. It is translated as CASSSRTGSYTF.

In its sample, this clone was seen a few times. This chain uses TRBV7-8 with TRBJ1-1; 8 nucleotides line up with TRBD1. Germline V gene lookup returns CDR1 SGHVS and CDR2 FQNEAQ. Trimming took 5 bases from V and 4 from J; bases not matched to a gene: 9. This CDR3 contains 15 residues. The chain's CDR3 is CASSPLGQGFTEAFF. The CDR3 DNA reads TGTGCCAGCAGCCCGCTCGGACAGGGCTTCACTGAAGCTTTCTTT. The whole variable domain, filled in from reference TRBV7-8 and TRBJ1-1, reads GAGVSQSPRYKVAKRGQDVALRCDPISGHVSLFWYQQALGQGPEFLTYFQNEAQLDKSGLPSDRFFAERPEGSVSTLKIQRTQQEDSAVYLCASSPLGQGFTEAFFGQGTRLTVV.

The chain uses TRBV6-5 and TRBJ1-5, with unresolved D. The V and J ends lost 7 bases and 0 bases respectively, with 10 bases between them. The germline V gene encodes CDR1 MNHEY and CDR2 SVGAGI. This CDR3 has 14 amino acids. The CDR3 reads CASNPGNSNQPQHF. In DNA, the CDR3 is TGTGCCAGCAATCCGGGGAATAGCAATCAGCCCCAGCATTTT.

This rearrangement joins TRBV27 to TRBJ1-2; 8 nucleotides match TRBD1. Germline V lookup: CDR1 MNHEY, CDR2 SMNVEV (reference sequence). The CDR3 has 14 residues. The trim removed 3 bases at V and 8 bases at J, leaving 8 bases unmatched. CDR3 in amino acids: CASSFGQGGEGYTF. The CDR3 DNA is TGTGCCAGCAGTTTCGGACAGGGAGGTGAGGGCTACACCTTC.

This sequence joins TRBV18 and TRBJ2-3, with 8 positions matching TRBD2. The trim removed 3 bases at V and 3 bases at J, leaving 23 bases unmatched. Germline CDR1 KGHSH, CDR2 LQKENI. This CDR3 has 21 residues. The CDR3 sequence: CASSPGRGRATAGDVTDTQYF. The CDR3 nucleotides are TGTGCCAGCTCACCCGGGCGAGGAAGGGCGACAGCGGGAGACGTAACAGATACGCAGTATTTT. Using reference TRBV18 and TRBJ2-3 for the parts outside the CDR3, the full variable domain is NAGVMQNPRHLVRRRGQEARLRCSPMKGHSHVYWYRQLPEEGLKFMVYLQKENIIDESGMPKERFSAEFPKEGPSILRIQQVVRGDSAAYFCASSPGRGRATAGDVTDTQYFGPGTRLTVL.

The table lists this clone with a count of one. The chain combines TRBV19 with TRBJ2-7; TRBD1 matches 10 bases. The CDR3 spans 14 residues. The V segment lost 5 bases and the J segment 3 bases; nucleotides outside the gene matches: 4. Per the germline V gene, CDR1 is LNHDA and CDR2 is SQIVND (reference sequence). The CDR3 is CASSAWTGGYEQYF. CDR3 nucleotide sequence: TGTGCCAGTAGTGCTTGGACAGGGGGCTACGAGCAGTACTTC.

The chain carries TRBV12-3 or TRBV12-4 and TRBJ2-1, with no clear D. V was cut by 4 bases and J by 7 bases, with 8 bases left in between. The CDR3 has 12 amino acids. CDR3 residues: CASSYSRNEQFF. CDR3 nucleotide sequence: TGTGCCAGCAGTTATAGCCGGAATGAGCAGTTCTTC.

This sequence joins TRBV19 and TRBJ2-7, with TRBD2 matching 10 bases. The V gene end was trimmed by 6 bases and the J gene end by 3 bases; junction bases not matched to a gene: 8. The CDR3 length is 15 residues. Germline V gene sequence: CDR1 LNHDA, CDR2 SQIVND (reference sequence). The CDR3 coding sequence is TGTGCCAGTAGCCCTCGGGCTAGCGGGGGCTACGAGCAGTACTTC. Its translation: CASSPRASGGYEQYF. Full variable domain (outside the CDR3, taken from reference TRBV19 and TRBJ2-7): DGGITQSPKYLFRKEGQNVTLSCEQNLNHDAMYWYRQDPGQGLRLIYYSQIVNDFQKGDIAEGYSVSREKKESFPLTVTSAQKNPTAFYLCASSPRASGGYEQYFGPGTRLTVT.

The chain recombines TRBV13 with TRBJ2-7, with D hard to call. Trimming took 0 bases from V and 5 from J, leaving 23 bases between them. The CDR3 extends over 18 amino acids. Germline V gene lookup returns CDR1 PRHDT and CDR2 FYEKMQ (reference sequence). The CDR3 protein is CASSLGLMSGESMDEQYF. The CDR3 bases are TGTGCCAGCAGCTTAGGCCTTATGTCCGGTGAATCTATGGACGAGCAGTACTTC.

The chain employs TRBV19 and TRBJ1-5, with D unresolved. This CDR3 comprises 15 residues. Trimming left V 8 bases short and J 5 bases short, with 19 bases between. The V gene's germline CDR1 is LNHDA and CDR2 SQIVND (reference sequence). The CDR3 sequence: CASGSTDAGYQPQHF. The DNA of the CDR3 is TGTGCCAGTGGATCGACGGACGCGGGCTATCAGCCCCAGCATTTT.

The V gene is TRBV27, the J gene TRBJ1-3; the D gene is possibly TRBD1 (5 bases). Trimming stripped 4 bases from V and 0 bases from J, with 13 bases between. Per germline, CDR1 MNHEY and CDR2 SMNVEV (reference sequence). The CDR3 length is 16 residues. CDR3 loop: CASSYSTASSGNTIYF. In nucleotides, the CDR3 is TGTGCCAGCAGTTATTCGACAGCAAGCTCTGGAAACACCATATATTTT.

The chain is built from TRBV11-2 and TRBJ2-3; tentatively, D is TRBD1 (5 bases). The CDR3 is 15 amino acids. Deletions cut 7 bases from V and 0 bases from J, with 14 bases between. Per germline, CDR1 SGHAT and CDR2 FQNNGV. The CDR3 is CASNSAGLSTDTQYF. The CDR3 DNA follows: TGTGCCAGCAACTCGGCAGGGCTCAGCACAGATACGCAGTATTTT.

The rearrangement uses TRBV24-1 and TRBJ2-1, with TRBD1 matching over 7 bases. The germline gives CDR1 KGHDR, CDR2 SFDVKD. CDR3 length: 11 amino acids. J lost 13 bases, V lost 3 bases, and 2 bases had no gene match. The CDR3 loop is CATSDDRAQFF. The CDR3 DNA is TGTGCCACCAGTGATGACAGGGCTCAGTTCTTC.

The chain couples TRBV10-2 to TRBJ2-3; 11 nucleotides match TRBD1. The CDR3 has 16 residues. Germline V gene lookup returns CDR1 WSHSY and CDR2 SAAADI. The trim removed 5 bases at V and 6 bases at J, leaving 10 bases unmatched. For the CDR3, the DNA is TGCGCCAGCAGTAGAACCGGGACAGGGGGGGCTGATACGCAGTATTTT. It translates to CASSRTGTGGADTQYF.

The chain employs TRBV6-1 and TRBJ1-4; no clear D. Germline CDR1 reads MNHNS; CDR2 reads SASEGT. The CDR3 consists of 15 residues. Trimming pared 2 bases from V and 0 bases from J, leaving 7 bases between. The CDR3 nucleotides are TGTGCCAGCAGTGAAATATCCGCAACTAATGAAAAACTGTTTTTT. Protein: CASSEISATNEKLFF.

The chain carries TRBV7-9 and TRBJ1-1; 8 bases match TRBD1. This CDR3 has 15 residues. The V gene's germline CDR1 is SEHNR and CDR2 FQNEAQ (reference sequence). V was pared by 5 bases and J by 6 bases, with 11 bases of the junction left unmatched. CDR3 residues: CASSDGQGYIAEAFF. CDR3 coding DNA: TGTGCCAGCAGCGACGGACAGGGCTACATAGCTGAAGCTTTCTTT.

The chain has TRBV20-1 and TRBJ2-1, with 9 bases that match TRBD2. The CDR3 is 11 amino acids. The germline CDR1 and CDR2 sequences are DFQATT and SNEGSKA (reference sequence). Germline trimming cut 3 bases from V and 15 bases from J; bases unmatched to any gene: 6. CDR3 residues: CSASKSREGFF. The CDR3 bases are TGCAGTGCTAGTAAATCGCGGGAGGGGTTCTTC.

This CDR3 reads CASSESSAGQETQYF. The CDR3 DNA reads as TGTGCCAGCAGTGAATCATCAGCGGGCCAAGAGACCCAGTACTTC. V usage is TRBV25-1 and J usage is TRBJ2-5; D possibly corresponds to TRBD2 (6 bases). V was clipped by 1 base and J by 1 base, with 10 bases between them. This CDR3 spans 15 amino acids. Germline V gene sequence: CDR1 MGHDK, CDR2 SYGVNS.

This clone has just a few counts. The chain carries TRBV18 and TRBJ1-5; D gene unclear. V was clipped by 2 bases and J by 16 bases, with 15 bases between them. The CDR3 loop spans 12 amino acids. Germline CDR1 reads KGHSH; CDR2 reads LQKENI. CDR3 sequence (DNA): TGTGCCAGCTCACCAGATACAGTGGCACAACATTTT. It translates to CASSPDTVAQHF. The full variable domain, with the rest looked up from reference TRBV18 and TRBJ1-5, is NAGVMQNPRHLVRRRGQEARLRCSPMKGHSHVYWYRQLPEEGLKFMVYLQKENIIDESGMPKERFSAEFPKEGPSILRIQQVVRGDSAAYFCASSPDTVAQHFGDGTRLSIL.

The gene calls are TRBV5-1 and TRBJ2-3, with TRBD2 matching over 9 bases. The CDR3 runs to 16 residues. Looked up from germline, CDR1 is SGHRS and CDR2 is YFSETQ. J lost 1 base, V lost 0 bases, and 3 bases had no gene match. DNA of the CDR3: TGCGCCAGCAGCTTGGTCCCTAGCGGGGGCACAGATACGCAGTATTTT. Residues: CASSLVPSGGTDTQYF. Variable domain in full (rest from reference TRBV5-1 and TRBJ2-3): KAGVTQTPRYLIKTRGQQVTLSCSPISGHRSVSWYQQTPGQGLQFLFEYFSETQRNKGNFPGRFSGRQFSNSRSEMNVSTLELGDSALYLCASSLVPSGGTDTQYFGPGTRLTVL.

The J gene is TRBJ1-4, the V gene TRBV5-6, with D uncertain. The CDR3 runs 13 residues. Deletions cut 1 base from V and 7 bases from J, with 8 bases between. Per germline, CDR1 SGHDT and CDR2 YYEEEE. The CDR3 sequence is CASSLIRTEKLFF. Written as DNA, the CDR3 is TGTGCCAGCAGCTTGATCAGAACTGAAAAACTGTTTTTT.

The chain joins TRBV20-1 to TRBJ2-1; 10 bases agree with TRBD2. The CDR3 loop spans 15 amino acids. Germline assignment: CDR1 DFQATT and CDR2 SNEGSKA (reference sequence). With 3 bases clipped from V and 8 bases from J, the junction kept 10 bases outside the gene matches. This CDR3 reads CSASRAGGLLDEQFF. The CDR3 DNA is TGCAGTGCTAGTCGAGCGGGAGGGCTCTTAGATGAGCAGTTCTTC.

V gene TRBV10-1 combines with J gene TRBJ2-3; D unclear. The germline V and J ends were trimmed by 10 bases and 5 bases, with 16 bases remaining between them. Germline V gene data show CDR1 as WNHNN and CDR2 as SYGVQD (reference sequence). The CDR3 contains 13 residues. The CDR3 region has the DNA TGCGCCACCCGTTATACCCTCGGAGATACGCAGTATTTT. Its protein is CATRYTLGDTQYF.